The 7 T cell receptor beta chains below were found in one sample sequenced in a study of T cell responses to AZD1222 COVID-19 vaccine. The data were produced by immunoSEQ multiplex PCR, yet TCRdb's version contains in-frame clones alone and is incomplete. In the table there are roughly 180,000 clones, around 93% of which are singletons. The material sequenced was peripheral blood, taken on day 0 of AZD1222 vaccination. The receptors shown here come from an adult in good health.

The chain employs TRBV5-6 and TRBJ1-1; no definite D call. Trimming shortened V by 0 bases and J by 3 bases, and 3 bases separated the two germline ends. Per the germline V gene, CDR1 is SGHDT and CDR2 is YYEEEE. The CDR3 totals 12 residues. This chain's CDR3 is CASSLVDTEAFF. Written as DNA, the CDR3 is TGTGCCAGCAGCTTGGTGGACACTGAAGCTTTCTTT.

The chain carries TRBV29-1 and TRBJ2-5, with D tentatively TRBD1 (5 bases). V was shortened by 7 bases and J by 7 bases, with 16 bases between the two germline ends. Germline V gene sequence: CDR1 SQVTM, CDR2 ANQGSEA. The CDR3 loop spans 12 amino acids. As DNA, the CDR3 is TGCAGCGCTGGACAAAGCACTGGGACCCAGTACTTC. Its translation is CSAGQSTGTQYF.

V gene TRBV5-6 combines with J gene TRBJ2-7; 9 positions agree with TRBD2. CDR3 length: 12 amino acids. V was clipped by 2 bases and J by 12 bases; unmatched bases: 6. Germline CDR1 reads SGHDT; CDR2 reads YYEEEE. The CDR3 coding sequence is TGTGCCAGCAGCTTCATCACTAGCGGGTTGTACTTC. Protein: CASSFITSGLYF.

The genes are TRBV12-3 or TRBV12-4 and TRBJ1-3, with a tentative D call TRBD1 (6 bases). V was clipped by 4 bases and J by 13 bases, with 11 bases between them. The CDR3 is made up of 11 amino acids. CDR3 sequence: CASSSGGPIYF. CDR3 DNA: TGTGCCAGCAGTTCGGGGGGGCCTATATATTTT.

This clone appeared a single time. V and J are TRBV6-5 and TRBJ1-2; tentatively, D is TRBD1 (5 bases). Looked up from germline, CDR1 is MNHEY and CDR2 is SVGAGI. CDR3 length: 14 residues. Trimming pared 0 bases from V and 3 bases from J, leaving 8 bases between. CDR3 sequence reads: CASSYSGADYGYTF. CDR3 in DNA: TGTGCCAGCAGTTACTCCGGGGCTGACTATGGCTACACCTTC.

V gene TRBV11-2 combines with J gene TRBJ2-1, with D possibly called TRBD1 or TRBD2 (5 bases each). V dropped 5 bases and J dropped 2 bases, with 10 bases sitting between them. The germline V gene encodes CDR1 SGHAT and CDR2 FQNNGV. The CDR3 has 14 residues. The CDR3: CASSVGRTYNEQFF. CDR3 nucleotide sequence: TGTGCCAGCAGCGTGGGACGTACCTACAATGAGCAGTTCTTC.

The chain couples TRBV10-2 to TRBJ1-1, with no clear D. Trimming removed 6 bases from V and 1 base from J, with 15 bases in between. The CDR3 runs to 15 residues. Germline V gene sequence: CDR1 WSHSY, CDR2 SAAADI. As DNA, the CDR3 is TGCGCCAGCAGGGACTCCTTCACCCCGAACACTGAAGCTTTCTTT. Its protein is CASRDSFTPNTEAFF.